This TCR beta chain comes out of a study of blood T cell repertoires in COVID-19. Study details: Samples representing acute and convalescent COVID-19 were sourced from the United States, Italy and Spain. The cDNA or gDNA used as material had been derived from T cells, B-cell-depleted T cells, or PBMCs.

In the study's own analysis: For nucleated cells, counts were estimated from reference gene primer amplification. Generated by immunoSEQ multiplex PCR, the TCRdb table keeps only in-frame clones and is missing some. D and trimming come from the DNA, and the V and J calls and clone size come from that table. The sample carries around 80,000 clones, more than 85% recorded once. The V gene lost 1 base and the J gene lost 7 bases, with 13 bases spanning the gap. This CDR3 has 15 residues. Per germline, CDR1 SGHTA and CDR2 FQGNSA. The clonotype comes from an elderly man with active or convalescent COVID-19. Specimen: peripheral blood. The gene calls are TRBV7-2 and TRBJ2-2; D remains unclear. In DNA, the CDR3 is TGTGCCAGCAGCTTAGGGTTGGCCAACCTCGGGGAGCTGTTTTTT. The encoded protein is CASSLGLANLGELFF.